These 10 T cell receptor beta chains came from one sample sequenced in a study of TIL therapy for anti-PD-1-resistant metastatic lung cancer. The libraries were made with immunoSEQ v3. Libraries were prepared by immunoSEQ multiplex PCR; TCRdb keeps only in-frame clonotypes and omits some of them. This sample has about 59,000 clones; about 73% occur once, and the top ten carry 1.5% to 2%. Time point in this sample: pre-treatment sample, taken before nivolumab and TIL therapy. The material sequenced was blood, taken at baseline. These receptors were obtained from a person between 30 and 80 years old with non-small cell lung cancer.

J is TRBJ1-4 and V is TRBV2, with D hard to call. V dropped 4 bases and J dropped 0 bases, with 12 bases sitting between them. CDR3 length equals 16 residues. Germline loops: CDR1 SNHLY, CDR2 FYNNEI. The CDR3 region is CASSVGNIATNEKLFF. The CDR3, as DNA: TGTGCCAGCAGTGTAGGCAATATAGCAACTAATGAAAAACTGTTTTTT. Supplemented by reference TRBV2 and TRBJ1-4, the full variable domain reads EPEVTQTPSHQVTQMGQEVILRCVPISNHLYFYWYRQILGQKVEFLVSFYNNEISEKSEIFDDQFSVERPDGSNFTLKIRSTKLEDSAMYFCASSVGNIATNEKLFFGSGTQLSVL.

DNA for the CDR3: TGCGCCAGCTCTCCCGGGACAGGGTCTGAAAAACTGTTTTTT. It yields the protein CASSPGTGSEKLFF. J is TRBJ1-4 and V is TRBV10-1, with TRBD1 matching 9 bases. The V gene's germline CDR1 is WNHNN and CDR2 SYGVQD (reference sequence). J was trimmed by 7 bases and V by 8 bases; bases with no gene match: 8. The length of the CDR3 is 14 residues.

V and J are TRBV2 and TRBJ1-1, with D possibly matching TRBD1 (5 bases). This CDR3 region has 15 residues. The germline gives CDR1 SNHLY, CDR2 FYNNEI. V was clipped by 5 bases and J by 1 base, with 14 bases between them. CDR3 loop: CASSSLGHQNTEAFF. The CDR3 bases are TGTGCCAGCAGTTCCCTCGGACACCAGAACACTGAAGCTTTCTTT.

The J gene is TRBJ1-3, the V gene TRBV7-6; 8 bases are a match to TRBD1. V lost 5 bases, J lost 2 bases, and 11 bases stayed unmatched. The germline V gene encodes CDR1 SGHVS and CDR2 FNYEAQ. The CDR3 has 17 amino acids. The CDR3 reads CASSTRQGSKPGNTIYF. As DNA, the CDR3 is TGTGCCAGCAGCACCAGACAGGGGAGTAAGCCTGGAAACACCATATATTTT. Combining the CDR3 with reference TRBV7-6 and TRBJ1-3 gives the whole variable domain GAGVSQSPRYKVTKRGQDVALRCDPISGHVSLYWYRQALGQGPEFLTYFNYEAQQDKSGLPNDRFSAERPEGSISTLTIQRTEQRDSAMYRCASSTRQGSKPGNTIYFGEGSWLTVV.

This chain joins TRBV6-1 and TRBJ1-4; D remains ambiguous. Trimming cost V 3 bases and J 7 bases, with 21 bases left between them. Germline V CDR1 and CDR2: MNHNS, SASEGT. The CDR3 is 17 residues long. CDR3 in amino acids: CASSDWADREVSEKLFF. CDR3 in DNA: TGTGCCAGCAGTGACTGGGCAGACCGGGAGGTTAGTGAAAAACTGTTTTTT.

V usage is TRBV4-1 and J usage is TRBJ1-4; tentatively, D is TRBD1 (6 bases). This CDR3 is built from 17 residues. CDR1 and CDR2 from the germline V gene are MGHRA and YSYEKL. V shed 1 base and J shed 3 bases, with 15 bases lying between them. The CDR3 loop is CASSQAPSQGPNEKLFF. In nucleotides, the CDR3 is TGCGCCAGCAGCCAAGCACCGAGTCAGGGGCCTAATGAAAAACTGTTTTTT.

This clone was seen at least ten times. This chain joins TRBV7-9 and TRBJ2-7; D remains unclear. V gave up 3 bases and J gave up 3 bases, with 3 bases separating them. The CDR3 is made up of 11 amino acids. CDR1 and CDR2 (germline): SEHNR, FQNEAQ (reference sequence). This CDR3 reads CASSFRYEQYF. CDR3 in DNA: TGTGCCAGCAGCTTCCGCTACGAGCAGTACTTC.

The chain employs TRBV5-1 and TRBJ1-1; no reliable D call. CDR1 is SGHRS, CDR2 YFSETQ, per germline. The CDR3 is made up of 14 amino acids. V was cut by 10 bases and J by 4 bases, with 20 bases left in between. CDR3 loop: CASHTSTGSTEAFF. In DNA, the CDR3 is TGCGCCTCTCACACCTCTACGGGGAGCACTGAAGCTTTCTTT.

The chain uses TRBV7-9 and TRBJ1-2; no clear D. Germline V gives CDR1 SEHNR, CDR2 FQNEAQ (reference sequence). Trimming stripped 5 bases from V and 0 bases from J, with 10 bases between. The CDR3 length is 14 residues. The CDR3 nucleotides read TGTGCCAGCAGCCATTGGTTGGCTAACTATGGCTACACCTTC. It translates to CASSHWLANYGYTF.

This sequence joins TRBV27 and TRBJ1-1, with TRBD1 identical over 8 bases. This CDR3 region has 14 residues. Trimming at V came to 5 bases and at J to 4 bases, leaving 6 bases not matched to a gene. From germline, CDR1 is MNHEY and CDR2 SMNVEV (reference sequence). The CDR3 DNA sequence: TGTGCCAGCAGTCCCGACAGGGGCGGCACTGAAGCTTTCTTT. This encodes CASSPDRGGTEAFF.